The 32 T cell receptor beta chains below were found in one sample sequenced in a study of cytomegalovirus exposure and HLA in healthy donors. 60 Vbeta and 13 Jbeta primers were used in PCR. Produced via immunoSEQ multiplex PCR; TCRdb's table is partial and in-frame only. This sample has approximately 150,000 clones, with 70% to 85% found just once. Material for sequencing was PBMCs. Receptors originate from a man aged 35-49 years in good health and CMV-seronegative.

The genes are TRBV11-2 and TRBJ2-5; the D is unclear. Germline V gives CDR1 SGHAT, CDR2 FQNNGV. Trimming stripped 1 base from V and 11 bases from J, with 11 bases between. This CDR3 is built from 12 residues. The CDR3 bases are TGTGCCAGCAGCTTAGGACTCCTTGAGCAGTACTTC. This gives the protein CASSLGLLEQYF.

This clone has just a few counts. J is TRBJ2-2 and V is TRBV5-4; D not certain. The CDR3 spans 16 residues. Germline loops: CDR1 SGHNT, CDR2 YYREEE (reference sequence). The V gene lost 6 bases and the J gene lost 2 bases, with 17 bases spanning the gap. CDR3 in amino acids: CASKLHQAVNTGELFF. CDR3 nucleotide sequence: TGTGCCAGCAAACTCCACCAGGCCGTTAACACCGGGGAGCTGTTTTTT.

The chain links TRBV2 to TRBJ2-1, with a weak D call TRBD2 (6 bases). V lost 2 bases and J 3 bases, leaving 14 bases between the germline ends. Germline V gene data show CDR1 as SNHLY and CDR2 as FYNNEI. This CDR3 is 16 amino acids long. The CDR3 is CASSELGGTVYNEQFF. In nucleotides, the CDR3 is TGTGCCAGCAGTGAACTCGGCGGGACGGTCTACAATGAGCAGTTCTTC. Full variable domain (missing parts from reference TRBV2 and TRBJ2-1): EPEVTQTPSHQVTQMGQEVILRCVPISNHLYFYWYRQILGQKVEFLVSFYNNEISEKSEIFDDQFSVERPDGSNFTLKIRSTKLEDSAMYFCASSELGGTVYNEQFFGPGTRLTVL.

The rearrangement links TRBV9 to TRBJ1-3; 9 bases agree with TRBD1. Germline loops: CDR1 SGDLS, CDR2 YYNGEE. The V segment lost 4 bases and the J segment 4 bases; nucleotides outside the gene matches: 6. CDR3 length: 15 residues. The CDR3: CASSTGQGPGNTIYF. The CDR3 DNA sequence: TGTGCCAGCAGCACGGGACAGGGCCCCGGAAACACCATATATTTT.

The chain uses TRBV7-9 and TRBJ2-7, with D possibly matching TRBD2 (5 bases). Germline-derived CDR1 and CDR2 are SEHNR and FQNEAQ (reference sequence). V was trimmed by 0 bases and J by 1 base, leaving 7 bases between them. The CDR3 totals 14 residues. CDR3 DNA sequence: TGTGCCAGCAGCTTAGCGGGAGTTTCCTACGAGCAGTACTTC. It is translated as CASSLAGVSYEQYF.

In this sample, this clone turned up once. This chain connects TRBV18 to TRBJ1-1; D is undetermined. Per the germline V gene, CDR1 is KGHSH and CDR2 is LQKENI. Trimming pared 0 bases from V and 3 bases from J, leaving 5 bases between. CDR3 length equals 13 residues. CDR3 sequence (DNA): TGTGCCAGCTCACCACCGTCAGACACTGAAGCTTTCTTT. It codes for CASSPPSDTEAFF.

This clone was counted a single time. The J gene is TRBJ1-4, the V gene TRBV6-5, with TRBD1 as a possible D gene (6 bases). The CDR3 totals 13 residues. CDR1 and CDR2 (germline): MNHEY, SVGAGI. Trimming stripped 8 bases from V and 8 bases from J, with 15 bases between. The CDR3 coding sequence is TGTGCCAGCGGCCCCAGGGGAGGGGAAAAACTGTTTTTT. Translated: CASGPRGGEKLFF.

On this clone: The junction shows a germline mismatch at one end, possibly a read error. The V and J genes are TRBV7-2 and TRBJ2-6; tentative D call: TRBD1 (5 bases). The CDR3 runs 16 residues. The germline V gene has CDR1 SGHTA and CDR2 FQGNSA. The CDR3 DNA reads as TGTGCCAGCAGTTCGCGACCGGGCTCTGGGGCCAACGGCCTGACTTTC. Translated, it gives CASSSRPGSGANGLTF.

The chain employs TRBV7-2 and TRBJ1-5; D is uncertain. The V gene's germline CDR1 is SGHTA and CDR2 FQGNSA. The CDR3 is 14 residues long. Trimming removed 3 bases from V and 7 bases from J, with 13 bases in between. Written as DNA, the CDR3 is TGTGCCAGCAGCTTGCGGGGAAAGGACCAGCCCCAGCATTTT. It codes for CASSLRGKDQPQHF.

V is TRBV7-2 and J is TRBJ2-7; D call uncertain. CDR1 and CDR2 from the germline V gene are SGHTA and FQGNSA. This CDR3 is 12 amino acids long. Between the trimmed V and J ends, which lost 5 bases and 6 bases, there was a span of 11 bases. This chain's CDR3 is CASSHTYAEQYF. CDR3 in DNA: TGTGCCAGCAGCCATACATATGCCGAGCAGTACTTC.

A few counts support this clone. The chain recombines TRBV5-1 with TRBJ2-7; possibly TRBD2 for D (5 bases). The CDR3 has 15 residues. Deletions cut 0 bases from V and 7 bases from J, with 17 bases between. Germline V CDR1 and CDR2: SGHRS, YFSETQ. The DNA for the CDR3 is TGCGCCAGCAGCTTGGTTGTGGGAAATACGGGAGAGCAGTACTTC. Its translation: CASSLVVGNTGEQYF.

This chain joins TRBV15 and TRBJ1-1; D is perhaps TRBD1 (5 bases). Trimming took 0 bases from V and 6 from J, leaving 8 bases between them. The CDR3 runs 13 residues. Germline CDR1 and CDR2: LNHNV and YYDKDF (reference sequence). Here the CDR3 reads CATSRDRGAEAFF. The CDR3 bases are TGTGCCACCAGCAGAGATAGGGGCGCTGAAGCTTTCTTT. The full variable domain, rest sourced from reference TRBV15 and TRBJ1-1, is DAMVIQNPRYQVTQFGKPVTLSCSQTLNHNVMYWYQQKSSQAPKLLFHYYDKDFNNEADTPDNFQSRRPNTSFCFLDIRSPGLGDTAMYLCATSRDRGAEAFFGQGTRLTVV.

The chain recombines TRBV11-2 with TRBJ1-6, with D possibly matching TRBD1 (6 bases). V was clipped by 11 bases and J by 0 bases, with 11 bases between them. The CDR3 runs to 14 residues. CDR1 is SGHAT, CDR2 FQNNGV, per germline. The CDR3 nucleotides read TGTGCCGCCGACAGGAGCTCCTATAATTCACCCCTCCACTTT. Translation gives CAADRSSYNSPLHF.

The chain employs TRBV28 and TRBJ1-5, with TRBD1 identical over 11 bases. Per germline, CDR1 MDHEN and CDR2 SYDVKM. V lost 0 bases to trimming and J lost 6 bases; unmatched junction nucleotides: 7. The CDR3 contains 17 residues. Here the CDR3 reads CASSLWIGTGGGQPQHF. CDR3 bases: TGTGCCAGCAGTTTATGGATAGGGACAGGGGGAGGTCAGCCCCAGCATTTT.

The CDR3 reads CASSLGRVTGELFF. The CDR3 DNA is TGTGCCAGCAGTTTGGGCAGGGTCACCGGGGAGCTGTTTTTT. V usage is TRBV25-1 and J usage is TRBJ2-2; perhaps TRBD1 as D (5 bases). CDR1 is MGHDK, CDR2 SYGVNS, per germline. The V and J ends lost 5 bases and 4 bases respectively, with 11 bases between them. The CDR3 contains 14 residues.

In DNA form, the CDR3 reads TGTGCCAGCAAGAAAGCGGGAGGGCCGACAGATACGCAGTATTTT. As protein: CASKKAGGPTDTQYF. The V call is TRBV6-5, the J call TRBJ2-3, with 10 bases fitting TRBD2. Germline V lookup: CDR1 MNHEY, CDR2 SVGAGI. The V segment lost 7 bases and the J segment 3 bases; nucleotides outside the gene matches: 7. The CDR3 loop spans 15 amino acids.

The chain combines TRBV2 with TRBJ2-5; possibly TRBD2 for D (6 bases). With 3 bases removed from V and 1 base from J, the gap between germline ends came to 12 bases. The germline V gene encodes CDR1 SNHLY and CDR2 FYNNEI. The CDR3 sequence is 15 residues long. CDR3 loop: CASSDPGSGQETQYF. The CDR3 DNA is TGTGCCAGCAGTGACCCCGGGAGCGGCCAAGAGACCCAGTACTTC.

The chain joins TRBV28 to TRBJ2-2; maybe TRBD2 (6 bases). This CDR3 is 14 amino acids long. V dropped 8 bases and J dropped 3 bases, with 13 bases sitting between them. Germline V lookup: CDR1 MDHEN, CDR2 SYDVKM. CDR3 protein: CASGAGLDTGELFF. The DNA for the CDR3 is TGTGCCAGCGGGGCGGGATTGGACACCGGGGAGCTGTTTTTT.

The V gene is TRBV7-2, the J gene TRBJ1-5, with D hard to call. V was trimmed by 1 base and J by 7 bases, leaving 11 bases between them. Germline V gives CDR1 SGHTA, CDR2 FQGNSA. CDR3 length equals 14 residues. The CDR3 is CASSLVTQGQPQHF. The CDR3 DNA reads as TGTGCCAGCAGCTTAGTGACACAAGGACAGCCCCAGCATTTT.

This clone was detected a few times. The rearrangement joins TRBV6-5 to TRBJ2-1; the D gene is possibly TRBD2 (6 bases). Trimming took 5 bases from V and 7 from J, leaving 15 bases between them. Germline V gene data show CDR1 as MNHEY and CDR2 as SVGAGI. This CDR3 region has 14 residues. The CDR3 reads CASSTGSPKNEQFF. As DNA, the CDR3 is TGTGCCAGCAGTACCGGGAGCCCTAAGAATGAGCAGTTCTTC.

The chain employs TRBV7-9 and TRBJ2-7; 8 bases agree with TRBD1. CDR1 is SEHNR, CDR2 FQNEAQ, per germline (reference sequence). This CDR3 is built from 15 residues. The V segment lost 4 bases and the J segment 1 base; nucleotides outside the gene matches: 6. Here the CDR3 reads CASSSQGATSYEQYF. The CDR3 bases are TGTGCCAGCAGCTCCCAGGGGGCGACTTCCTACGAGCAGTACTTC.

As for this clone: The junction does not match germline at one end; this may be a read error. DNA of the CDR3: TGTGCCAGGGCTGAAGGGGGTAGGGTTCTCGGGGCCAACGGCCTGACTTTC. This encodes CARAEGGRVLGANGLTF. The chain employs TRBV6-4 and TRBJ2-6; D may be TRBD1 (6 bases). The CDR3 spans 17 residues. Germline values: CDR1 MRHNA, CDR2 SNTAGT.

CDR3 nucleotides: TGTGCCAGCAGGGTGGCTAGCGGACCCAATGAGCAGTTCTTC. This translates into CASRVASGPNEQFF. The V call is TRBV2, the J call TRBJ2-1; 7 bases are shared with TRBD2. V trimming: 6 bases; J trimming: 6 bases; junction bases outside the gene matches: 8. The CDR3 runs 14 residues. Germline V gene data show CDR1 as SNHLY and CDR2 as FYNNEI.

This rearrangement joins TRBV5-1 to TRBJ1-3; D is ambiguous. CDR3 length: 15 amino acids. In germline, CDR1 is SGHRS, CDR2 YFSETQ. V gave up 6 bases and J gave up 0 bases, with 13 bases separating them. This chain's CDR3 is CASNRDPYSGNTIYF. The CDR3 DNA reads as TGCGCCAGCAACCGGGATCCGTACTCTGGAAACACCATATATTTT.

The chain recombines TRBV6-5 with TRBJ2-7; TRBD2 is a possible D gene (6 bases). Per germline, CDR1 MNHEY and CDR2 SVGAGI. This CDR3 region has 14 residues. Trimming took off 2 bases at V and 1 base at J, with 9 bases between the two ends. The CDR3 loop reads CASSYAGSSYEQYF. The CDR3 DNA is TGTGCCAGCAGTTACGCGGGGTCTTCCTACGAGCAGTACTTC.

The chain combines TRBV30 with TRBJ2-1; a possible D gene is TRBD1 (6 bases). The V end lost 0 bases, the J end lost 7 bases, and 10 bases lay between the germline ends. CDR3 length: 13 residues. CDR1 is GTSNPN and CDR2 is SVGIG in the germline V gene (reference sequence). CDR3 region: CAWSVRQVNEQFF. The CDR3 bases are TGTGCCTGGAGTGTACGACAGGTTAATGAGCAGTTCTTC.

The gene calls are TRBV6-5 and TRBJ1-4; D ambiguous. Trimming left V 1 base short and J 0 bases short, with 6 bases between. The CDR3 spans 15 residues. CDR1 and CDR2 (germline): MNHEY, SVGAGI. In DNA form, the CDR3 reads TGTGCCAGCAGTTACTTAGCGGCAACTAATGAAAAACTGTTTTTT. It yields the protein CASSYLAATNEKLFF.

V is TRBV27 and J is TRBJ2-7; D not resolved. The V gene lost 6 bases and the J gene lost 4 bases, with 16 bases spanning the gap. The CDR3 is 14 amino acids. Germline loops: CDR1 MNHEY, CDR2 SMNVEV (reference sequence). CDR3 sequence reads: CASSLTLPTYEQYF. The DNA for the CDR3 is TGTGCCAGCAGCTTAACCCTGCCGACTTACGAGCAGTACTTC.

CDR3 region: CASSLSPSGRETQYF. CDR3 bases: TGTGCCAGCAGTTTATCACCCTCAGGGCGAGAGACCCAGTACTTC. This chain joins TRBV27 and TRBJ2-5; tentatively, D is TRBD1 (5 bases). This CDR3 comprises 15 residues. V lost 0 bases, J lost 4 bases, and 12 bases lay in between. Germline-derived CDR1 and CDR2 are MNHEY and SMNVEV (reference sequence).

This clone was observed a handful of times. CDR3 nucleotides: TGTGCCAGCAGCTTAGATCGGTTAGGGGCGGTGGATGAGCAGTTCTTC. Translation gives CASSLDRLGAVDEQFF. The chain has TRBV7-8 and TRBJ2-1; tentative D call: TRBD1 (5 bases). V shed 1 base and J shed 8 bases, with 18 bases lying between them. Per germline, CDR1 SGHVS and CDR2 FQNEAQ. The CDR3 loop spans 16 amino acids.

The gene calls are TRBV7-2 and TRBJ2-5, with D unresolved. Matching the DNA end better, TRBJ2-7 makes the J call doubtful. The CDR3 extends over 11 amino acids. Per germline, CDR1 SGHTA and CDR2 FQGNSA. The CDR3 spells CASSFTYEQYF. The DNA for the CDR3 is TGTGCCAGCAGCTTCACCTACGAGCAGTACTTC.

The V call is TRBV19, the J call TRBJ2-3; TRBD2 aligns across 12 bases. The V gene's germline CDR1 is LNHDA and CDR2 SQIVND (reference sequence). V dropped 5 bases and J dropped 4; count of bases not matched to a gene: 13. This CDR3 comprises 18 residues. CDR3 sequence reads: CASSSPGLAGPRADTQYF. For the CDR3, the DNA is TGTGCCAGTAGTTCCCCGGGACTAGCGGGCCCTCGGGCAGATACGCAGTATTTT.